Sequencing of this TCR beta chain was carried out in a study of shared clonotypes between healthy human individuals. TCRdb keeps only in-frame clones here, not all; method: immunoSEQ multiplex PCR. The sample yields about 1 million clones, about three quarters seen once. Sequencing used memory CD4+ T cells sorted from blood. As to subset: CD45RA-negative fraction. The source is a man aged 18 to 29 in good health.

In nucleotides, the CDR3 is TGTGCCAGCACTAGCTTGGAGACCCAGTACTTC. Amino acids: CASTSLETQYF. The V call is TRBV6-1, the J call TRBJ2-5; maybe TRBD2 (5 bases). The CDR3 is made up of 11 amino acids. The germline V gene has CDR1 MNHNS and CDR2 SASEGT. Trimming stripped 7 bases from V and 5 bases from J, with 8 bases between.